The entry below describes one T cell receptor (beta chain). Its antigen is unidentified. This record belongs to a study of cytomegalovirus exposure and HLA in healthy donors. The V end was cut by 6 bases, the J end by 6 bases, with 11 bases between. Germline CDR1 SQVTM, CDR2 ANQGSEA. This CDR3 has 11 amino acids. Primers included in the PCR were 60 Vbeta and 13 Jbeta primers. As handled by the study authors: It was a later analysis that counted tens of millions of unique TCR beta chains, of which about 10 million were shared. Repertoires were generated with immunoSEQ multiplex PCR, while TCRdb's copy carries only in-frame clones and drops some. V, J and clone size derive from that table, while D and trimming were established from the DNA sequence. In the table there are fewer than 250,000 clones, around 85% of which are singletons. This donor's record omits CMV serostatus. Broader study findings: V- and J-gene trimming of TCR beta was linked (in a later analysis) to a missense DCLRE1C variant.

This TCR was recovered from a human donor in good health. The chain recombines TRBV29-1 with TRBJ1-1, with a possible D match to TRBD1 (6 bases). Sequencing was carried out using PBMCs. The DNA of the CDR3 is TGCAGCGTACAGGGTGGGCCTGAAGCTTTCTTT. Residues: CSVQGGPEAFF.